These 7 T cell receptor beta chains were all obtained from the same sample, sequenced in a study of T cells in Graves' hyperthyroidism and ophthalmopathy. Regions amplified from RNA transcripts were the TCR beta CDR3 regions. The HTBI primer set was used in a first-round RT-PCR of the TCR CDR3. One entry per CDR3 protein results from TCRdb running MiXCR on the multiplex PCR reads. The sample has some 380,000 distinct CDR3 sequences, approximately 12% seen once. The specimen was blood. Source of these receptors: a man under 40 with Graves' hyperthyroidism that later progressed to Graves' ophthalmopathy.

V gene TRBV11-2 combines with J gene TRBJ2-1, with D tentatively TRBD2 (6 bases). The CDR3 totals 14 residues. Deletions cut 5 bases from V and 13 bases from J, with 21 bases between. Per germline, CDR1 SGHAT and CDR2 FQNNGV. For the CDR3, the DNA is TGTGCCAGCAGCCTCCACGCGGTGGGACTTGGACAGTTCTTC. This translates into CASSLHAVGLGQFF. Together with reference TRBV11-2 and TRBJ2-1, the CDR3 gives the full variable domain: EAGVAQSPRYKIIEKRQSVAFWCNPISGHATLYWYQQILGQGPKLLIQFQNNGVVDDSQLPKDRFSAERLKGVDSTLKIQPAKLEDSAVYLCASSLHAVGLGQFFGPGTRLTVL.

This clonotype has just a few counts. This CDR3 reads CASSIGADRDYGYTF. DNA for the CDR3: TGCGCCAGCAGTATCGGGGCGGATAGAGACTATGGCTACACCTTC. The chain employs TRBV5-1 and TRBJ1-2, with D perhaps matching TRBD1 (5 bases). This CDR3 contains 15 residues. From germline, CDR1 is SGHRS and CDR2 YFSETQ. Trimming shortened V by 5 bases and J by 3 bases, and 17 bases separated the two germline ends. The variable domain in full, with the rest retrieved from reference TRBV5-1 and TRBJ1-2, is KAGVTQTPRYLIKTRGQQVTLSCSPISGHRSVSWYQQTPGQGLQFLFEYFSETQRNKGNFPGRFSGRQFSNSRSEMNVSTLELGDSALYLCASSIGADRDYGYTFGSGTRLTVV.

This clonotype appeared a few times. V is TRBV10-3 and J is TRBJ1-2; TRBD1 agrees at 7 bases. After removal of 3 bases from V and 0 bases from J, the junction contained 7 bases not matched to a gene. The CDR3 has 16 residues. CDR1 is ENHRY, CDR2 SYGVKD, per germline. The CDR3 here is CAISEGRGGSNYGYTF. DNA for the CDR3: TGTGCCATCAGTGAAGGCAGGGGGGGATCTAACTATGGCTACACCTTC.

This clonotype was counted a few times. This chain joins TRBV24-1 and TRBJ2-1; D is tentatively TRBD1 or TRBD2 (5 bases each). The germline V gene encodes CDR1 KGHDR and CDR2 SFDVKD. CDR3 length: 13 amino acids. Trimming pared 5 bases from V and 4 bases from J, leaving 8 bases between. Here the CDR3 reads CATSGWGYNEQFF. CDR3 DNA sequence: TGTGCCACCAGTGGTTGGGGGTACAATGAGCAGTTCTTC.

This clonotype was seen repeatedly, ten times or more. This chain joins TRBV2 and TRBJ1-5, with D tentatively TRBD1 (6 bases). The CDR3 is 15 residues long. Germline CDR1 and CDR2: SNHLY and FYNNEI. The V end lost 4 bases, the J end lost 2 bases, and 12 bases lay between the germline ends. CDR3 loop: CASSVTGGGNQPQHF. The DNA for the CDR3 is TGTGCCAGCAGTGTGACAGGCGGAGGCAATCAGCCCCAGCATTTT.

This clonotype was seen ten or more times. The chain combines TRBV20-1 with TRBJ2-3; 7 nucleotides match TRBD2. Unmatched junction bases numbered 8, after V lost 6 bases and J lost 2 bases. Germline V CDR1 and CDR2: DFQATT, SNEGSKA (reference sequence). This CDR3 contains 14 residues. The DNA of the CDR3 is TGCAGTGCCGAAGCGGGGATTCACACAGATACGCAGTATTTT. Its protein is CSAEAGIHTDTQYF.

This clonotype came up a few times. The chain joins TRBV14 to TRBJ2-2; 8 bases are shared with TRBD2. Germline lookup yields CDR1 SGHDN and CDR2 FVKESK. V lost 2 bases, J lost 7 bases, and 6 bases stayed unmatched. The CDR3 spans 15 residues. CDR3 residues: CASSQQAGGHGELFF. In nucleotides, the CDR3 is TGTGCCAGCAGCCAACAGGCGGGGGGCCACGGGGAGCTGTTTTTT.